This TCR beta chain was identified during a study of cytomegalovirus exposure and HLA in healthy donors. Worth noting for this clone: One junction end disagrees with the germline gene, perhaps due to a read error.

The CDR3 covers 14 residues. CDR1 is SEHNR, CDR2 FQNEAQ, per germline (reference sequence). The PCR employed 60 Vbeta primers together with 13 Jbeta primers. Assay used: immunoSEQ multiplex PCR; TCRdb lists only in-frame clones, some missing. The table shows around 150,000 clones, with 72% occurring only once. This chain uses TRBV7-9 with TRBJ1-2, with 7 bases lining up with TRBD1. Sequencing was performed on PBMCs. The clonotype was recovered from a man in his fifties or sixties in good health and CMV-seropositive. The CDR3 DNA reads TGTTCCAGCAGCTCGGACAGGAATAACTATGGCTACACCTTC. Protein: CSSSSDRNNYGYTF.